Listed below are T cell receptor beta chains from one sample, sequenced in a study of control samples from healthy donors and cancer patients. Clones were read by immunoSEQ multiplex PCR, and TCRdb kept only the in-frame ones, dropping some. The table lists 160,000 or so clones, roughly 94% of them singletons. The material sequenced was PBMCs. The receptor set was obtained from a man between 60 and 75 years old with colorectal cancer. The CDR3 runs from the conserved cysteine through the conserved F or W. D genes are given only for firm matches. Where a row states a size, it is once, few, many or the class of an expanded clone; other rows omit it.

TRBV19	-	TRBD2	TRBJ2-5	TGTGCCAGTAGTATCAAAGCGGGGATTGAAGAGACCCAGTACTTC	CASSIKAGIEETQYF
TRBV9	-	-	TRBJ1-1	TGTGCCAGCAGCGTAAGGGGCAGGGGGAACACTGAAGCTTTCTTT	CASSVRGRGNTEAFF
TRBV3-1/TRBV3-2	-	-	TRBJ1-6	TGTGCCAGCAGCCAAGATCGGGGGAATTCACCCCTCCACTTT	CASSQDRGNSPLHF
TRBV6-5	-	TRBD2	TRBJ2-5	TGTGCCAGCAGACTAGCGGGGATTGAGACCCAGTACTTC	CASRLAGIETQYF
TRBV7-6	-	-	TRBJ1-5	TGTGCCAGCAGCTTAGTATCAGGGGATAATCAGCCCCAGCATTTT	CASSLVSGDNQPQHF
TRBV7-9	-	-	TRBJ2-1	TGTGCCAGCAGCCCAAGGGGGGCAGCCTACAATGAGCAGTTCTTC	CASSPRGAAYNEQFF
TRBV5-1	-	TRBD1	TRBJ2-7	TGCGCCAGCAGCACCACAGGGGGCAACTACGAGCAGTACTTC	CASSTTGGNYEQYF
TRBV19	-	-	TRBJ2-7	TGTGCCAGTAGTATGGGGACGGGCTACGAGCAGTACTTC	CASSMGTGYEQYF
TRBV28	-	-	TRBJ2-1	TGTGCCAGCAGTTTAAGGGGGTTTGTGGATGAGCAGTTCTTC	CASSLRGFVDEQFF
TRBV7-9	-	-	TRBJ1-1	TGTGCCAGCGAAAAGATGATGGATGCTGAAGCTTTCTTT	CASEKMMDAEAFF
TRBV7-2	-	-	TRBJ2-1	TGTGCCAGCAGCTTAGTTGGGGAAAAGCAGTTCTTC	CASSLVGEKQFF
TRBV19	-	TRBD2	TRBJ2-3	TGTGCCAGTAGTCCCGAGGGGCGGGGGGGCGTAGATACGCAGTATTTT	CASSPEGRGGVDTQYF
TRBV12-3/TRBV12-4	-	TRBD1	TRBJ1-4	TGTGCCAGCAGTACAGGGGCGAGTGAAAAACTGTTTTTT	CASSTGASEKLFF
TRBV6-5	-	TRBD1	TRBJ1-5	TGTGCCAGCAGGAGCCAGGGGGCTTCCCGTCAGCCCCAGCATTTT	CASRSQGASRQPQHF
TRBV18	-	TRBD1	TRBJ1-4	TGTGCCAGCTCACCGGCAGGGGGCGAGGAAAAACTGTTTTTT	CASSPAGGEEKLFF
TRBV27	-	TRBD1	TRBJ2-6	TGTGCCAGCAGTATGACAGGGTCCTCTGGGGCCAACGTCCTGACTTTC	CASSMTGSSGANVLTF
TRBV5-1	-	TRBD1	TRBJ1-1	TGCGCCAGCAGCTTGTCCGGGACAGGGGCCACTGAAGCTTTCTTT	CASSLSGTGATEAFF
TRBV27	-	TRBD1	TRBJ1-1	TGTGCCAGCAGTTGGGACAGGGGGCACGGGAACACTGAAGCTTTCTTT	CASSWDRGHGNTEAFF
TRBV6-5	-	-	TRBJ1-2	TGTGCCAGCAGATCAACAGGGAACTATGGCTACACCTTC	CASRSTGNYGYTF
TRBV7-2	-	TRBD2	TRBJ2-3	TGTGCCAGCAGCCCAAACCCGGGACTAGCCACAGATACGCAGTATTTT	CASSPNPGLATDTQYF
TRBV19	once	TRBD2	TRBJ2-3	TGTGCCAGTAGCGAGACTAGCTCCGACGGCACAGATACGCAGTATTTT	CASSETSSDGTDTQYF
TRBV15	few	-	TRBJ1-2	TGTGCCACCTTTCATGGCTACACCTTC	CATFHGYTF
TRBV25-1	-	-	TRBJ1-1	TGTGCCAGCAGTGCCGAGGGGGGGAACACTGAAGCTTTCTTT	CASSAEGGNTEAFF
TRBV6-4	-	TRBD1	TRBJ1-5	TGTGCCAGCCGGGACAGGGTTAGCAATCAGCCCCAGCATTTT	CASRDRVSNQPQHF
TRBV7-9	-	-	TRBJ2-2	TGTGCCAGCAGCCGACAGACCGCGAACACCGGGGAGCTGTTTTTT	CASSRQTANTGELFF
TRBV24-1	-	TRBD1	TRBJ2-1	TGTGCCTCACAGGGGGCGCTTGATAATGAGCAGTTCTTC	CASQGALDNEQFF
TRBV5-1	-	TRBD1	TRBJ1-1	TGCGCCAGCAGCGGTAGGACAGGGGGTGGCACTGAAGCTTTCTTT	CASSGRTGGGTEAFF
TRBV5-6	-	TRBD1	TRBJ1-5	TGTGCCAGCAGCGAGACAGGGGAGGTTCAGCCCCAGCATTTT	CASSETGEVQPQHF
TRBV2	once	-	TRBJ2-5	TGTGCCAGCAGTGAAAAGTACCCCGCCCAAGAGACCCAGTACTTC	CASSEKYPAQETQYF
TRBV7-2	-	TRBD1	TRBJ2-5	TGTGCCAGCAGCTCTCGACAGGGTTCAGAGACCCAGTACTTC	CASSSRQGSETQYF
TRBV3-1/TRBV3-2	-	TRBD2	TRBJ2-5	TGTGCCAGCAGCCAAGGGACTAGCGAAGAGACCCAGTACTTC	CASSQGTSEETQYF
TRBV5-8	once	-	TRBJ2-4	TGTGCCAGCAAATACAAGGGCTTAGCCAAAAACATTCAGTACTTC	CASKYKGLAKNIQYF
TRBV4-1	once	TRBD1	TRBJ2-7	TGCGCCAGCAGCCAAGTCCTATCCGGGACAGGGTCCTACGAGCAGTACTTC	CASSQVLSGTGSYEQYF
TRBV3-1/TRBV3-2	-	-	TRBJ1-1	TGTGCCAGCAGCCAGACCCCGAGGAACACTGAAGCTTTCTTT	CASSQTPRNTEAFF
TRBV27	-	-	TRBJ2-3	TGTGCCAGCAGTTTAATTGTAGGGACAGATACGCAGTATTTT	CASSLIVGTDTQYF
TRBV12-3/TRBV12-4	-	-	TRBJ1-2	TGTGCCAGCAGTTTTGGCAGGGCCCTTGGCTACACCTTC	CASSFGRALGYTF
TRBV29-1	-	-	TRBJ2-2	TGCAGCGTTGCAGGGCGGAACACCGGGGAGCTGTTTTTT	CSVAGRNTGELFF
TRBV10-2	-	-	TRBJ1-3	TGCGCCAGCGCCCAGGTCGATGGAAACACCATATATTTT	CASAQVDGNTIYF
TRBV11-2	-	TRBD1	TRBJ1-1	TGTGCCAGCAGCTTTAAACAGGGGGGCACTGAAGCTTTCTTT	CASSFKQGGTEAFF
TRBV7-9	-	-	TRBJ2-5	TGTGCCAGCAGCTCCAGGGGGGCGAGGGATGAGACCCAGTACTTC	CASSSRGARDETQYF
TRBV25-1	-	-	TRBJ2-7	TGTGCCAGCAGTGGCTCCGGGACATCGGGCGAGCAGTACTTC	CASSGSGTSGEQYF
TRBV24-1	-	-	TRBJ2-7	TGTGCCACCAGTGCCGGGAGCTCCTACGAGCAGTACTTC	CATSAGSSYEQYF
TRBV18	-	TRBD1	TRBJ2-2	TGTGCCAGCTCACCAAACGACAGGGCAAACACCGGGGAGCTGTTTTTT	CASSPNDRANTGELFF
TRBV5-1	-	TRBD1	TRBJ1-4	TGCGCCAGCAGACGAACCGGGACAGGGCGGGAAAAACTGTTTTTT	CASRRTGTGREKLFF
TRBV7-9	-	-	TRBJ2-7	TGTGCCAGCAGCGACAGTTCCTACGAGCAGTACTTC	CASSDSSYEQYF